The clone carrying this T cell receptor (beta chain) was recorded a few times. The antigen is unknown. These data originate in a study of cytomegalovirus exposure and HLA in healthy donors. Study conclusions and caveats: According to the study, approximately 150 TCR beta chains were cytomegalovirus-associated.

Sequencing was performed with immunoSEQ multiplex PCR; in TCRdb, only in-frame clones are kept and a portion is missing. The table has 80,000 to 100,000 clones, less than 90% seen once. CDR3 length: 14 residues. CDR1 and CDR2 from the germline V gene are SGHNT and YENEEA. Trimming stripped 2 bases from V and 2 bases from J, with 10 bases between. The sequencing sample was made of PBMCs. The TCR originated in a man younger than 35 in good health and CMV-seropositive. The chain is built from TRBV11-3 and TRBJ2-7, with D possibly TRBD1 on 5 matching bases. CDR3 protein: CASSLSHRPYEQYF. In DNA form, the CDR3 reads TGTGCCAGCAGCTTATCGCACAGGCCCTACGAGCAGTACTTC.